This T cell receptor (beta chain) stems from a study of monozygotic twins with inflammatory bowel disease. Whole-study findings and limits: Repertoire similarity did not separate concordant from discordant twins, possibly from limited power.

The CDR3 contains 14 residues. Germline lookup yields CDR1 LNHDA and CDR2 SQIVND (reference sequence). From its re-call of the 5' RACE reads, TCRdb lists each CDR3 protein once, without DNA. The sample yields about 300,000 distinct CDR3 sequences, of which the top ten take up roughly 5.2%. As concerns this clonotype: Its specificity is unknown.

The V gene is TRBV19, the J gene TRBJ2-5; TCRdb gives TRBD1 as the D gene, but with no DNA this cannot be confirmed. The clonotype comes from a human donor with ulcerative colitis or Crohn's disease, or a healthy co-twin of an affected twin (not recorded which). The sample comprised blood. The CDR3 sequence: CASSLRDGQETQYF.